This TCR beta chain was recorded in a study of T cell repertoires in cytomegalovirus infection (dated 2019 in TCRdb). Broadly, across the study: Recently identified HLA-C-restricted CMV epitopes, whose presentation resists viral immunomodulation, were targeted by peptide stimulations together with well-studied HLA-B-restricted epitopes. Donor HLA type was relevant to the analysis, because carriage of CMV infection together with the matching HLA type was indicated by public TCR beta signatures.

The paper as a whole reports these results and caveats: The ex vivo response was dominated by HLA-C-restricted CMV-specific TCR beta clonotypes, which also provided the single most frequent clonotype in two of eight donors. Cumulative frequency of public TCR beta family members discriminated carriers of CMV infection plus the relevant HLA type in this cohort and an independent approximately 370-donor cohort.

TCRdb names Illumina HiSeq 1500 as the instrument used. The public sequencing data were trimmed at Q25 with fastp and processed into clonotypes with MiXCR by TCRdb, which kept only in-frame beta chains. Each entry merges the rows of one CDR3 protein and shows their most common DNA and genes. The sample records fewer than 350,000 distinct CDR3 sequences, almost 30% of which are singletons. The ten largest clones add up to 15% to 25% of the sample. Inclusive of the bounding cysteine and phenylalanine, the CDR3 is 15 residues long. Left in the record is the CDR3 DNA by itself, 45 bases read in frame from the first base. Sequences SGHVS (CDR1) and FQNEAQ (CDR2) are obtained from the germline V gene. V and J lose 3 bases and 3 bases, and a span of 12 bases separates them. In the paper's terms, the treatment or condition label means: in vitro stimulation with specific CMV peptide epitopes to enrich CMV-specific T cells.

This clonotype was observed many times. The antigen it recognizes is unknown. No clone much larger than this one lies a single base away; base qualities are absent. The sample consisted of cultured PBMCs, taken from culture after CMV antigen stimulation. The TCR was taken from a human donor in good health (CMV status not recorded). Some clones in this sample may be carry-over from other donors' samples. Rearrangement joined TRBV7-8 to TRBJ1-5, with the D gene uncertain. CDR3 reads: CASSFGHAINQPQHF. The base sequence is TGTGCCAGCAGCTTTGGGCATGCTATCAATCAGCCCCAGCATTTT.